This note documents a single T cell receptor beta chain sequence. Its antigen is unknown. This entry belongs to a study of CD8+ T cells in alopecia areata. V was cut by 5 bases and J by 4 bases, with 8 bases left in between. This CDR3 has 11 residues. Germline assignment: CDR1 GTSNPN and CDR2 SVGIG (reference sequence). Overall study findings and caveats: In lesional scalp, particularly from alopecia totalis/universalis, clonality was higher than in normal scalp.

As the sequencing template, cDNA was produced by extracting RNA and reverse transcribing it. Profiled with immunoSEQ multiplex PCR; TCRdb holds only in-frame clones, not every one. The sample consists of 150,000 or so clones, more than 40% of them appearing once. The V gene is TRBV30, the J gene TRBJ1-2; D gene uncertain. The receptor was derived from a human donor with alopecia areata. The sample was CD8+ T cells sorted from blood, taken at week 0. The CDR3 is CAWGGAYGYTF. CDR3 sequence (DNA): TGTGCCTGGGGTGGTGCCTATGGCTACACCTTC. The full variable domain, rest sourced from reference TRBV30 and TRBJ1-2, is SQTIHQWPATLVQPVGSPLSLECTVEGTSNPNLYWYRQAAGRGLQLLFYSVGIGQISSEVPQNLSASRPQDRQFILSSKKLLLSDSGFYLCAWGGAYGYTFGSGTRLTVV.